These T cell receptor beta chains were read from a single sample in a study of beta chain features in type 1 diabetes. The table came from immunoSEQ multiplex PCR; TCRdb's copy has only in-frame clones and leaves some out. Of about 360,000 clones listed, 10% to 15% were seen once; the top ten hold more than 0.015%. The sample was naive CD4+ T cells from blood. The receptors were gathered from a man aged 18 to 35 in good health. CDR3s leave out the opening cysteine and the closing phenylalanine or tryptophan.

len | v_gene | CDR3aa
11 | TRBV5-1 | ASLRPKRAEAF
11 | TRBV6-5 | ASSSATGRGGY
13 | TRBV25-1 | ASSESSGRNNEQF
13 | TRBV25-1 | ASSEYLRGGEKLF
13 | TRBV7-7 | ASSLAQGPPYEQY
9 | TRBV7-9 | ASPRGNEQF
14 | TRBV7-3 | ASSLGGTSGKETQY
12 | TRBV9 | ASSAGQGANEQY
13 | TRBV6-6 | ASSRRLSGAYEQY
14 | TRBV2 | ASSLTAGLSYNEQF
12 | TRBV7-2 | ASSPTGNTGELF
9 | TRBV6-6 | SAGTFYEQY
12 | TRBV7-2 | ASSSTGGGNEQF
10 | TRBV30 | AWRRSGNTIY
13 | TRBV6-6 | ASSSPTGENQPQH
12 | TRBV25-1 | ASKDSSYNSPLH
16 | TRBV28 | ASSPSGFGTGGQETQY
11 | TRBV7-6 | ASSLAPSGATY
11 | TRBV6-5 | ASNIQGGNEQY
13 | TRBV15 | ATSRDFEGNYGYT
15 | TRBV7-3 | ASSLRMRGAGTDTQY
15 | TRBV9 | ASSVGTSGDHTDTQY
13 | TRBV9 | ASSPRTRNDNEQF
12 | TRBV28 | ASSPRRVVYGYT
12 | TRBV7-2 | ASMGGNSYNEQF
13 | TRBV19 | ATTAGQGGYNEQF
12 | TRBV9 | ASSVGTGTYEQY
12 | TRBV28 | ASRWTGSWGEQF
15 | TRBV7-2 | ASTGVGSSGRADTQY
12 | TRBV9 | ASSPLISGETQY
10 | TRBV30 | AWSVFRETQY
15 | TRBV5-4 | ASSLGAPGQGRETQY
14 | TRBV30 | AWSRDSAPGDTEAF
12 | TRBV28 | ASSVQGLTDTQY
12 | TRBV27 | ASSPRDNTEPQH
13 | TRBV7-9 | ASRSTVTSGNTIY
11 | TRBV29-1 | SVGQGGTDTQY
13 | TRBV5-1 | ASSPRTGGGGELF
17 | TRBV18 | ASSPRSGGSRRLRLEQF
13 | TRBV9 | ASSPGVSRVEKLF
11 | TRBV4-3 | ASSQVLRREQY
14 | TRBV4-2 | ASSQLLTGGPDTQY
11 | TRBV6-5 | ASSYEATYEQY
11 | TRBV9 | ASSGPAGSEQY